This T cell receptor (beta chain) was captured by sequencing in a study of T cell responses to AZD1222 COVID-19 vaccine. Whole-study results and caveats: Across spike, vaccine-associated CD4 TCRs were found, dominant at 160-218 and 743-854.

V lost 2 bases to trimming and J lost 5 bases; unmatched junction nucleotides: 13. CDR1 is SGHRS and CDR2 is YFSETQ in the germline V gene. CDR3 length equals 18 residues. On this clone: Antigen specificity is unknown.

Sequencing was performed with immunoSEQ multiplex PCR; in TCRdb, only in-frame clones are kept and a portion is missing. The sample holds approximately 110,000 clones, about 95% seen once. J is TRBJ2-2 and V is TRBV5-1; TRBD1 matches 9 bases. This receptor was obtained from an adult in good health. Material: peripheral blood, obtained on day 0 of AZD1222 vaccination. CDR3 residues: CASSFNNPGQGWTGELFF. In nucleotides, the CDR3 is TGCGCCAGCAGCTTTAATAATCCCGGACAGGGGTGGACCGGGGAGCTGTTTTTT.